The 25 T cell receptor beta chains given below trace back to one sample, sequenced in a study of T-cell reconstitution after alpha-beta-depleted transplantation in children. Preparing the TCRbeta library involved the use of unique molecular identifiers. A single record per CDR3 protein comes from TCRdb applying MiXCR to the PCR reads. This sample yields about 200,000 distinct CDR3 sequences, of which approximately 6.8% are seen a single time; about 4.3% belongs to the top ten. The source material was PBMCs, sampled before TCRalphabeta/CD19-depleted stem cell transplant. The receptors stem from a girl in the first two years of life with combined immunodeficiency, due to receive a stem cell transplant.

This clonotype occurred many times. The chain's CDR3 is CATSIDSATYNEQFF. CDR3 nucleotides: TGTGCCACCAGCATCGACAGTGCAACTTACAATGAGCAGTTCTTC. This sequence joins TRBV15 and TRBJ2-1, with a weak D call TRBD1 (5 bases). V lost 4 bases and J 4 bases, leaving 14 bases between the germline ends. Germline CDR1 reads LNHNV; CDR2 reads YYDKDF (reference sequence). This CDR3 region has 15 residues.

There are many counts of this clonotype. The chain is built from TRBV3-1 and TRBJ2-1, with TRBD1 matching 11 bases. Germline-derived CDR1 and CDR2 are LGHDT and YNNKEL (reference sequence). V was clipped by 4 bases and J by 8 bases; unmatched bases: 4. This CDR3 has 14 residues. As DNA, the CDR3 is TGTGCCAGCAGCCTGGGACAGGGGGTTTATGAGCAGTTCTTC. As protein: CASSLGQGVYEQFF.

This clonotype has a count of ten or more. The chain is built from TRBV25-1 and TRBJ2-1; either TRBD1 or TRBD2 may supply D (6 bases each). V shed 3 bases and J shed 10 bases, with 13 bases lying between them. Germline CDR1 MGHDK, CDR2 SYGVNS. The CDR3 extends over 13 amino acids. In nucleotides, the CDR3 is TGTGCCAGCAGTGAGTACCGGGGGCGGGAGCAGTTCTTC. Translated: CASSEYRGREQFF. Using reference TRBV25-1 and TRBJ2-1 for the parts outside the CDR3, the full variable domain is EADIYQTPRYLVIGTGKKITLECSQTMGHDKMYWYQQDPGMELHLIHYSYGVNSTEKGDLSSESTVSRIRTEHFPLTLESARPSHTSQYLCASSEYRGREQFFGPGTRLTVL.

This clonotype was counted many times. The CDR3 DNA is TGTGCCACCAGCAGTGAGGACCTCCCGACCCTCTATGGCTACACCTTC. It translates to CATSSEDLPTLYGYTF. This chain uses TRBV15 with TRBJ1-2; no reliable D call. The CDR3 totals 16 residues. V gave up 3 bases and J gave up 4 bases, with 18 bases separating them. Germline-derived CDR1 and CDR2 are LNHNV and YYDKDF (reference sequence).

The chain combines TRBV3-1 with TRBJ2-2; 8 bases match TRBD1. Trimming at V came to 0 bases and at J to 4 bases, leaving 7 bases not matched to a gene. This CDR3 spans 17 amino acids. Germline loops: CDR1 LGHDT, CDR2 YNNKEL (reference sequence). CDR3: CASSQDVRTGPTGELFF. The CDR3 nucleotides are TGTGCCAGCAGCCAAGACGTCCGGACAGGGCCCACCGGGGAGCTGTTTTTT.

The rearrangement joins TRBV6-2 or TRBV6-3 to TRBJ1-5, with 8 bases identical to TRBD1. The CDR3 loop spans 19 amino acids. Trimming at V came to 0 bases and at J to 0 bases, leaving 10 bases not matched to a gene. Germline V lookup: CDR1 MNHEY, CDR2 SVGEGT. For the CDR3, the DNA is TGTGCCAGCAGTTACTCCCCCGGGACAGGACAATATAGCAATCAGCCCCAGCATTTT. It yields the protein CASSYSPGTGQYSNQPQHF.

CDR3 loop: CASSRNRAGPMYNSPLHF. The CDR3 region has the DNA TGTGCCAGCAGCCGTAACCGCGCTGGTCCCATGTATAATTCACCCCTCCACTTT. The rearrangement uses TRBV3-1 and TRBJ1-6; no definite D call. Germline V gene data show CDR1 as LGHDT and CDR2 as YNNKEL (reference sequence). The CDR3 has 18 residues. The V and J ends lost 4 bases and 4 bases respectively, with 20 bases between them.

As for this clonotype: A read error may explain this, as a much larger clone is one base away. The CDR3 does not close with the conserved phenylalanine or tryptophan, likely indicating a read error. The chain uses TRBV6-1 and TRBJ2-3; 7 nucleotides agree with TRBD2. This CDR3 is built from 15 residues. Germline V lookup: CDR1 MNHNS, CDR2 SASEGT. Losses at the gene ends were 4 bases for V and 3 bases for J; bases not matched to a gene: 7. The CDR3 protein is CASSVWGGTTDTQYC. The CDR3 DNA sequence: TGTGCCAGCAGTGTATGGGGGGGAACAACAGATACGCAGTATTGT.

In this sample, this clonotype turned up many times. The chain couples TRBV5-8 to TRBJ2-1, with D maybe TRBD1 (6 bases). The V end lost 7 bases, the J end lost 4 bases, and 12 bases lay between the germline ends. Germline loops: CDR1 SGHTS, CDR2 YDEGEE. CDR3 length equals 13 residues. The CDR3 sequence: CASPWTDYNEQFF. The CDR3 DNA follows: TGTGCCAGCCCGTGGACAGATTACAATGAGCAGTTCTTC.

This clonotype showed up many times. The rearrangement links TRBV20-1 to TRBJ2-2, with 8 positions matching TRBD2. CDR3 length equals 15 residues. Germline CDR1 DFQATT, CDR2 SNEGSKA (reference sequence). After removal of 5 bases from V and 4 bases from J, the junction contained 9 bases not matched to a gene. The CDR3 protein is CSASGLDLGTGELFF. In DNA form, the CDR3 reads TGCAGTGCTTCGGGACTAGATTTGGGCACCGGGGAGCTGTTTTTT.

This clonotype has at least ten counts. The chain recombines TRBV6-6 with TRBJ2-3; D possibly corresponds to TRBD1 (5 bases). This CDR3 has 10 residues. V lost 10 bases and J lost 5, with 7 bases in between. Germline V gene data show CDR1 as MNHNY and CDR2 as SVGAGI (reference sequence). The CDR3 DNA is TGTGCCACGCAGGGAGATACGCAGTATTTT. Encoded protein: CATQGDTQYF.

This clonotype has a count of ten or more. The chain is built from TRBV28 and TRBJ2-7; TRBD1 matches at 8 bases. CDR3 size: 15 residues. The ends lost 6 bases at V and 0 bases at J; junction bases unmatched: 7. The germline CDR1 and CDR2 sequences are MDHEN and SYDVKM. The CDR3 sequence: CASRLTGTGSYEQYF. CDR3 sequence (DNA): TGTGCCAGCAGGCTCACCGGGACAGGCTCCTACGAGCAGTACTTC.

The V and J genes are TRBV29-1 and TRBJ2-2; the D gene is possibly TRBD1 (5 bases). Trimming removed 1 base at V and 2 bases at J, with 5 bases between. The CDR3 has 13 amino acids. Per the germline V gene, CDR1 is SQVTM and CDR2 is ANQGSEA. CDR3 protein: CSVEGTNTGELFF. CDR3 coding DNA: TGCAGCGTTGAAGGGACAAACACCGGGGAGCTGTTTTTT.

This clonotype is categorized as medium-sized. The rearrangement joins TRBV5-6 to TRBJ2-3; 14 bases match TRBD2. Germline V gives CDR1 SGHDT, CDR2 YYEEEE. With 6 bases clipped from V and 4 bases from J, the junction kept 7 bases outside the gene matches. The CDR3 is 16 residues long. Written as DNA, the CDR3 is TGTGCCAGCACCGACGGACTAGCGGGGGGCCCAGATACGCAGTATTTT. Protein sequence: CASTDGLAGGPDTQYF.

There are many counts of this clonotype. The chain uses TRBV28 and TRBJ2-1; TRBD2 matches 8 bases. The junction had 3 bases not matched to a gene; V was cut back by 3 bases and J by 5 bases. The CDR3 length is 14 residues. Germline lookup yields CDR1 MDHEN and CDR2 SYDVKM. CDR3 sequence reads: CASSLSGSHNEQFF. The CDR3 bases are TGTGCCAGCAGTTTGAGCGGGAGCCACAATGAGCAGTTCTTC. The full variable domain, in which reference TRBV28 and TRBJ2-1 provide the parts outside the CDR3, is DVKVTQSSRYLVKRTGEKVFLECVQDMDHENMFWYRQDPGLGLRLIYFSYDVKMKEKGDIPEGYSVSREKKERFSLILESASTNQTSMYLCASSLSGSHNEQFFGPGTRLTVL.

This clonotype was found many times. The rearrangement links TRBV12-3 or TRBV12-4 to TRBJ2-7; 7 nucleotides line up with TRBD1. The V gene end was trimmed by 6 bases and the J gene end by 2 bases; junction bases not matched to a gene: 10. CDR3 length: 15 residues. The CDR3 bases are TGTGCCAGCAGCCATACGGGACAGCCTACCTACGAGCAGTACTTC. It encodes CASSHTGQPTYEQYF.

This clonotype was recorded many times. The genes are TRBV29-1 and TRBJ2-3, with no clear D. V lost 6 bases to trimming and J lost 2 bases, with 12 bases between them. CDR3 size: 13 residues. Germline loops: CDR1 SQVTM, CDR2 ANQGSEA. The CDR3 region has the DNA TGCAGCGTCCAGGACGGATTCACAGATACGCAGTATTTT. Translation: CSVQDGFTDTQYF.

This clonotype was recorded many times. Here the CDR3 DNA reads TGTGCCAGCAGACAGGACAGCCACTCTGGGGCCAACGTCCTGACTTTC. Encoded protein: CASRQDSHSGANVLTF. This chain connects TRBV2 to TRBJ2-6; tentatively, D is TRBD1 (6 bases). CDR3 length: 16 residues. V lost 6 bases and J 0 bases, leaving 12 bases between the germline ends. Per germline, CDR1 SNHLY and CDR2 FYNNEI. Full variable domain (rest looked up from reference TRBV2 and TRBJ2-6): EPEVTQTPSHQVTQMGQEVILRCVPISNHLYFYWYRQILGQKVEFLVSFYNNEISEKSEIFDDQFSVERPDGSNFTLKIRSTKLEDSAMYFCASRQDSHSGANVLTFGAGSRLTVL.

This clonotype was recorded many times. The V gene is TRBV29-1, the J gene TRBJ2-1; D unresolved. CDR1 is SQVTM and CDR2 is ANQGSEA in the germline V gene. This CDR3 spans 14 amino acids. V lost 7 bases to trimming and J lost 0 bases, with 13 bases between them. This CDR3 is CSASDPSSYNEQFF. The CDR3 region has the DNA TGCAGCGCTTCAGACCCAAGCTCCTACAATGAGCAGTTCTTC.

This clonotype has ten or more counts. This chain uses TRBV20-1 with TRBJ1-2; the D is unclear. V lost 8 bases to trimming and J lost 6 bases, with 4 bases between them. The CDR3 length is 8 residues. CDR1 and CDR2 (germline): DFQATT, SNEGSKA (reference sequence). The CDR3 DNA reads TGCAGTTCCCATGGCTACACCTTC. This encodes CSSHGYTF.

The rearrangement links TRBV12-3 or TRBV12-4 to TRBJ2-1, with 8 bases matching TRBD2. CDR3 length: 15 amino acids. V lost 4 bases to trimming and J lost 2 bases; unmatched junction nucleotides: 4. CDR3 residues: CASSWSGSTYNEQFF. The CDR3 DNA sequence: TGTGCCAGCAGTTGGAGCGGGAGCACCTACAATGAGCAGTTCTTC.

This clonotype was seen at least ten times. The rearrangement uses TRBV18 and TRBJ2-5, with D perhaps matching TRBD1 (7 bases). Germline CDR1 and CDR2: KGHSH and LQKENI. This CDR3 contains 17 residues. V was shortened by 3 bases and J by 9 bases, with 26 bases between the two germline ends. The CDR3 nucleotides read TGTGCCAGCTCACCGAAGGAGGGGGCAGGGCTTGACGGGGCCCAGTACTTC. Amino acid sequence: CASSPKEGAGLDGAQYF.

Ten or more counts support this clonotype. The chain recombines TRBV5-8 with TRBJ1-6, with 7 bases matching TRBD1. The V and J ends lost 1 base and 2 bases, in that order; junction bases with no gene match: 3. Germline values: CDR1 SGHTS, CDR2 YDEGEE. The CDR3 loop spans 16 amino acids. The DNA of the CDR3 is TGTGCCAGCAGCTTGACCAGGGGGGCCTATAATTCACCCCTCCACTTT. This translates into CASSLTRGAYNSPLHF.

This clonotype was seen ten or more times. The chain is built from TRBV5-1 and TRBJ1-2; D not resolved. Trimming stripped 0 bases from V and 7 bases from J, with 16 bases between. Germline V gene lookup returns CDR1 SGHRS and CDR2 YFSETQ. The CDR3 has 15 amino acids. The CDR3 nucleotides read TGCGCCAGCAGCTTGGGTGGAACCCGAATGAGTGGCTACACCTTC. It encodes CASSLGGTRMSGYTF.

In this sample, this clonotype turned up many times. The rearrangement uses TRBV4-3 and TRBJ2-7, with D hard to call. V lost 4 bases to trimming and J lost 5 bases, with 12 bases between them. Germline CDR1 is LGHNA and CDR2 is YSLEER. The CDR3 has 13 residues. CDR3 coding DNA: TGCGCCAGCAGCCCCGGCCGGAAGGACGAGCAGTACTTC. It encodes CASSPGRKDEQYF.